This T cell receptor beta chain was observed in a study of cytomegalovirus exposure and HLA in healthy donors. Looking at the study overall: Researchers found that roughly 81% of a few hundred genotyped donors fell within the Caucasian-associated ancestry cluster.

Researchers ran the PCR with 60 Vbeta and 13 Jbeta primers. Sequencing used immunoSEQ multiplex PCR; TCRdb keeps in-frame clones, though not all of them. Among more than 100,000 clones listed, over 60% were seen once. Germline V gene sequence: CDR1 SGHRS, CDR2 YFSETQ. Trimming removed 4 bases from V and 6 bases from J; junction bases left unmatched: 6. CDR3 length: 14 residues. Sequenced input: PBMCs. The chain has TRBV5-1 and TRBJ2-1; 8 nucleotides agree with TRBD1. The sequence derives from a woman between 40 and 50 years old in good health and CMV-seropositive. The CDR3: CASSHSTGANEQFF. DNA of the CDR3: TGCGCCAGCAGCCACTCGACAGGGGCCAATGAGCAGTTCTTC.